The sequence of this T cell receptor (beta chain) was determined in a study of blood T cell repertoires in COVID-19. The overall study: Material from acute and convalescent COVID-19 was sourced from the United States, Italy and Spain. Sample material is recorded as cDNA or gDNA derived from T cells, B-cell-depleted T cells, or PBMCs.

Germline V gene data show CDR1 as PRHDT and CDR2 as FYEKMQ (reference sequence). This CDR3 is 15 amino acids long. V lost 2 bases and J lost 4, with 12 bases in between. Original data processing: Estimation of nucleated cell counts relied on the amplification of reference gene primers. Measured with immunoSEQ multiplex PCR; TCRdb has only the in-frame clones, and not every one. The D gene and trimming were derived from the DNA, and the V and J assignments and clone size from that table. The sample yields about 180,000 clones, more than 65% seen once. The source of this sequence is a woman in her sixties with COVID-19, enrolled during active disease. The chain is built from TRBV13 and TRBJ1-5; tentatively, D is TRBD1 (5 bases). Sequencing input: peripheral blood. The chain's CDR3 is CASSLRGEGNQPQHF. As DNA, the CDR3 is TGTGCCAGCAGCTTACGAGGGGAGGGGAATCAGCCCCAGCATTTT.